The rows below give T cell receptor beta chains drawn from one sample of a study of T cells in localized non-small cell lung cancer. Generated by immunoSEQ multiplex PCR, the TCRdb table keeps only in-frame clones and is missing some. The data show 50,000 to 60,000 clones, with 70% to 90% seen just once and approximately 16% held by the top ten. The sample in question was PBMCs, obtained before any cancer treatment. All receptors derive from a female donor with stage II lung adenocarcinoma. Each CDR3 is given with its conserved first and last residue. The D gene is left open where the match is weak.

TRBJ1-1	12	TRBV6-1	-	CASRRLVTEAFF
TRBJ1-2	15	TRBV6-1	-	CASSEEVAFSYGYTF
TRBJ1-2	15	TRBV27	-	CASSSGTDLSYGGTF
TRBJ2-1	17	TRBV7-8	-	CASNQRGRGRSDNEQFF
TRBJ1-5	15	TRBV7-9	TRBD1	CASSSWTGDDQPQHF
TRBJ1-1	15	TRBV2	-	CASSVSAGRGIEAFF
TRBJ2-1	16	TRBV10-2	TRBD2	CASSESGAGGYNEQFF
TRBJ2-7	13	TRBV10-1	TRBD1	CASLGRGPHEQYF
TRBJ2-2	15	TRBV2	-	CASSEGPGALGELFF
TRBJ1-3	15	TRBV6-1	-	CASFPGTTSGNTIYF
TRBJ1-1	15	TRBV6-5	TRBD1	CASSYGTGGNTEAFF
TRBJ1-1	12	TRBV6-6	-	CASSYSRRKAFF
TRBJ2-7	15	TRBV5-4	TRBD2	CASSASLAFGYEQYF
TRBJ1-1	17	TRBV2	TRBD1	CASSEKGQVDMNTEAFF
TRBJ1-2	13	TRBV2	-	CASRGTANYGYTF
TRBJ2-1	13	TRBV7-2	-	CASSLEGGREQFF
TRBJ1-2	15	TRBV5-1	TRBD1	CASSLAATGVDGYTF
TRBJ1-2	16	TRBV27	-	CASSLSLQFQHYGYTF
TRBJ1-1	14	TRBV6-5	TRBD1	CASSYRTGGTEAFF
TRBJ2-3	19	TRBV7-6	TRBD2	CASSLAKAGGYTSPDTQYF
TRBJ1-6	13	TRBV25-1	-	CASSGTHNSPLHF
TRBJ1-2	13	TRBV5-8	TRBD1	CATLDRGNYGYTF
TRBJ2-7	11	TRBV6-6	-	CASAAGSWQYF
TRBJ2-1	14	TRBV19	TRBD2	CASSIGTSYNEQFF
TRBJ2-7	15	TRBV15	-	CATSRGAGSSYEQYF
TRBJ1-1	15	TRBV2	-	CASSTPRQGRTEAFF
TRBJ2-1	14	TRBV29-1	-	CSVSRTANYNEQFF
TRBJ2-1	16	TRBV27	TRBD2	CASSSSGGAYGNEQFF
TRBJ2-1	18	TRBV5-1	TRBD2	CASSPQGGGGFLVDEQFF